The 11 T cell receptor beta chains below were found in one sample sequenced in a study of T cells after posttransplantation cyclophosphamide. Using immunoSEQ multiplex PCR, the repertoire was profiled, and TCRdb retains in-frame clones only, with some absent. The table lists some 46,000 clones, no singletons, with about 2% in the top ten. The sample taken for sequencing was PBMCs. These TCRs come from a man aged 40-55 years in good health, CMV-negative, and a related stem cell transplant donor.

V usage is TRBV2 and J usage is TRBJ2-5; 11 bases fit TRBD2. Trimming cost V 6 bases and J 5 bases; bases outside gene matches: 8. The germline V gene encodes CDR1 SNHLY and CDR2 FYNNEI. The CDR3 is 15 amino acids. The CDR3 protein is CASSETSGRAETQYF. CDR3 DNA sequence: TGTGCCAGCAGCGAAACTAGCGGGAGAGCGGAGACCCAGTACTTC.

This clone was detected only a few times. This chain joins TRBV4-1 and TRBJ2-3; 11 nucleotides agree with TRBD2. The CDR3 runs 16 residues. Unmatched junction bases numbered 5, after V lost 3 bases and J lost 3 bases. Germline V gene data show CDR1 as MGHRA and CDR2 as YSYEKL. In DNA, the CDR3 is TGCGCCAGCAGCCATAGCGGGGGGGTTTGGACAGATACGCAGTATTTT. As protein: CASSHSGGVWTDTQYF.

This clone was observed at least ten times. This rearrangement joins TRBV5-1 to TRBJ2-7; TRBD1 is a possible D gene (5 bases). The V end lost 9 bases, the J end lost 2 bases, and 15 bases lay between the germline ends. Germline-derived CDR1 and CDR2 are SGHRS and YFSETQ. This CDR3 spans 13 amino acids. The CDR3: CAITLQGPYEQYV. CDR3 coding DNA: TGCGCCATTACTCTCCAGGGCCCCTACGAGCAGTACGTC.

There are many counts of this clone. The V and J genes are TRBV2 and TRBJ1-4; D is unresolved. The CDR3 sequence is 13 residues long. Germline-derived CDR1 and CDR2 are SNHLY and FYNNEI. Trimming removed 8 bases at V and 10 bases at J, with 17 bases between. CDR3 coding DNA: TGTGCCAGCCTACCACGGGAAACTGGAAAACTGTTTTTT. Amino acid sequence: CASLPRETGKLFF.

There are many counts of this clone. This chain uses TRBV4-2 with TRBJ2-1; D might be TRBD2 (6 bases). Germline-derived CDR1 and CDR2 are LGHNA and YNFKEQ. This CDR3 comprises 14 residues. The V end was cut by 4 bases, the J end by 4 bases, with 11 bases between. CDR3 in amino acids: CASSLRDSYNEQFF. CDR3 bases: TGTGCCAGCAGCCTCCGGGACTCATACAATGAGCAGTTCTTC.

This clone has at least ten counts. The CDR3 DNA sequence: TGCGCCAGCAGCCCCTATAGCGGAGAGTACAATGAGCAGTTCTTC. It encodes CASSPYSGEYNEQFF. The chain couples TRBV5-1 to TRBJ2-1, with D possibly matching TRBD2 (6 bases). The CDR3 is 15 residues long. Deletions cut 4 bases from V and 4 bases from J, with 15 bases between. Per germline, CDR1 SGHRS and CDR2 YFSETQ.

V usage is TRBV25-1 and J usage is TRBJ2-1; 8 bases map to TRBD1. V shed 6 bases, J shed 2 bases, and the junction held 12 bases outside the gene matches. CDR1 is MGHDK and CDR2 is SYGVNS in the germline V gene. The CDR3 is made up of 17 amino acids. CDR3 residues: CASSGHPGTGTYNEQFF. The CDR3 coding sequence is TGTGCCAGCAGCGGACACCCCGGGACAGGAACCTACAATGAGCAGTTCTTC.

Ten or more counts support this clone. This chain links TRBV6-1 with TRBJ2-5; 8 positions match TRBD1. CDR3 length equals 11 residues. Germline CDR1 reads MNHNS; CDR2 reads SASEGT. V lost 8 bases and J lost 7; bases outside the gene matches: 3. As DNA, the CDR3 is TGTGCCAGCGACAGGGGTACGACCCAGTACTTC. Translating it yields CASDRGTTQYF.

This clone was counted ten times or more. The J gene is TRBJ2-6, the V gene TRBV4-1; 7 bases align to TRBD1. V dropped 1 base and J dropped 1; count of bases not matched to a gene: 7. The CDR3 covers 18 residues. CDR1 and CDR2 from the germline V gene are MGHRA and YSYEKL. The CDR3 spells CASSQVPGGTSGANVLTF. The CDR3 DNA is TGCGCCAGCAGCCAAGTCCCAGGGGGAACGTCTGGGGCCAACGTCCTGACTTTC.

This clone was observed at least ten times. This chain joins TRBV30 and TRBJ1-2; D may be TRBD1 (6 bases). Per germline, CDR1 GTSNPN and CDR2 SVGIG (reference sequence). CDR3 length equals 16 residues. Between the trimmed V and J ends, which lost 2 bases and 8 bases, there was a span of 24 bases. The CDR3 protein is CAWSLGVRGGVGGYTF. In DNA, the CDR3 is TGTGCCTGGAGTTTGGGGGTCCGAGGGGGGGTTGGCGGCTACACCTTC.

This clone was counted only a few times. The V gene is TRBV7-2, the J gene TRBJ2-1; D may be TRBD2 (6 bases). Between the trimmed V and J ends, which lost 6 bases and 0 bases, there was a span of 12 bases. Germline CDR1 is SGHTA and CDR2 is FQGNSA. The CDR3 is made up of 15 amino acids. In DNA form, the CDR3 reads TGTGCCAGCAGGGAGGGATTGGGCTCCTACAATGAGCAGTTCTTC. Translating gives CASREGLGSYNEQFF. Full variable domain (remainder filled in from reference TRBV7-2 and TRBJ2-1): GAGVSQSPSNKVTEKGKDVELRCDPISGHTALYWYRQSLGQGLEFLIYFQGNSAPDKSGLPSDRFSAERTGGSVSTLTIQRTQQEDSAVYLCASREGLGSYNEQFFGPGTRLTVL.